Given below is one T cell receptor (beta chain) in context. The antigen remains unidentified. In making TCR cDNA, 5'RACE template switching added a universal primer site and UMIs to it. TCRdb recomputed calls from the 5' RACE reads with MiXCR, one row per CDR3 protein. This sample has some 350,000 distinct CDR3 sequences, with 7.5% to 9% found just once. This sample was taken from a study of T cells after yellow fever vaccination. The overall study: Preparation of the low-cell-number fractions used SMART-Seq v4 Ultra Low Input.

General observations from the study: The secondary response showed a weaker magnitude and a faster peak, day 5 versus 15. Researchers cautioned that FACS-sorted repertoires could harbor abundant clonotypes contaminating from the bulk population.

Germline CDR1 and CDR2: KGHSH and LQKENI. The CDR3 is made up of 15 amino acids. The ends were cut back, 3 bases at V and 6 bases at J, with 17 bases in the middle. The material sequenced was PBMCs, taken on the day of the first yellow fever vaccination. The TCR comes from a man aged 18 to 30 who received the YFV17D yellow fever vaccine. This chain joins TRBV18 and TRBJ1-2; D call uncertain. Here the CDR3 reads CASSPRTLFEDGYTF. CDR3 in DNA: TGTGCCAGCTCACCCCGGACCCTGTTTGAGGATGGCTACACCTTC.